This is a list of T cell receptor beta chains from one sample in a study of cytomegalovirus exposure and HLA in healthy donors. Profiling relied on immunoSEQ multiplex PCR, and the TCRdb table lists in-frame clones only, not all of them. The data show 100,000 to 130,000 clones, 70% to 80% seen once. The sequenced material came from PBMCs. All receptors come from a man younger than 35 in good health and CMV-seronegative. Each CDR3 is given with its conserved first and last residue. A D gene is named only where the DNA matches it firmly. Clone size, where shown, is once, few, many, or a class for clones that have expanded.

>TRBV11-2|TRBJ2-5|.|TRBD1
CASSSGDRPQETQYF
TGTGCCAGCAGCTCTGGGGACAGACCCCAAGAGACCCAGTACTTC
>TRBV7-9|TRBJ2-7|.|TRBD1
CASSLGPGQTYEQYF
TGTGCCAGCAGCTTGGGGCCGGGACAGACATACGAGCAGTACTTC
>TRBV6-5|TRBJ1-1|few|.
CASSYSRGSGDTEAFF
TGTGCCAGCAGTTACTCACGGGGAAGCGGGGACACTGAAGCTTTCTTT
>TRBV6-6|TRBJ2-5|.|.
CASSWQGQETQYF
TGTGCCAGCAGCTGGCAGGGGCAAGAGACCCAGTACTTC
>TRBV5-4|TRBJ2-5|.|.
CASSLVYQETQYF
TGTGCCAGCAGCTTGGTCTACCAAGAGACCCAGTACTTC
>TRBV4-2|TRBJ1-1|few|.
CASSQYGGNTEAFF
TGTGCCAGCAGCCAATACGGGGGGAACACTGAAGCTTTCTTT
>TRBV9|TRBJ2-2|.|.
CASSVEGAWGGELFF
TGTGCCAGCAGCGTGGAGGGGGCATGGGGCGGGGAGCTGTTTTTT
>TRBV7-8|TRBJ1-1|.|.
CASSLGVGWRTEAFF
TGTGCCAGCAGCTTAGGTGTAGGTTGGAGGACTGAAGCTTTCTTT
>TRBV5-4|TRBJ1-6|.|.
CASSFRGSPLHF
TGTGCCAGCAGCTTCAGGGGTTCACCCCTCCACTTT
>TRBV5-4|TRBJ1-2|.|.
CASSSRGSGYTF
TGTGCCAGCAGCTCCAGGGGATCTGGCTACACCTTC
>TRBV11-2|TRBJ1-5|once|.
CASSLGSNSNQPQHF
TGTGCCAGCAGCTTAGGGTCTAACAGCAATCAGCCCCAGCATTTT
>TRBV6-1|TRBJ2-3|.|TRBD2
CASSGPPGTSGHTDTQYF
TGTGCCAGCAGTGGCCCTCCCGGGACTAGCGGACACACAGATACGCAGTATTTT
>TRBV6-1|TRBJ2-5|.|.
CASSERLQETQYF
TGTGCCAGCAGTGAACGTCTCCAAGAGACCCAGTACTTC
>TRBV5-4|TRBJ1-2|.|TRBD1
CASSLRGQENYGYTF
TGTGCCAGCAGCTTGAGGGGACAGGAAAATTATGGCTACACCTTC
>TRBV6-6|TRBJ2-7|few|.
CASSYGQAPYEQYF
TGTGCCAGCAGTTACGGGCAGGCACCCTACGAGCAGTACTTC
>TRBV5-4|TRBJ2-1|once|TRBD2
CASSLGTSGGYYNEQFF
TGTGCCAGCAGCTTGGGGACTAGCGGGGGGTACTACAATGAGCAGTTCTTC
>TRBV10-3|TRBJ1-4|.|TRBD1
CATTTGQGRDEKLFF
TGTGCCACAACCACCGGACAGGGCCGGGATGAAAAACTGTTTTTT
>TRBV6-6|TRBJ1-1|few|.
CASSPRTEAFF
TGTGCCAGCAGCCCGAGGACTGAAGCTTTCTTT
>TRBV7-8|TRBJ2-2|.|TRBD1
CASSSRTGGTTGELFF
TGTGCCAGCAGCTCTAGGACAGGGGGCACGACCGGGGAGCTGTTTTTT
>TRBV10-3|TRBJ2-1|.|TRBD2
CAISVAGGPPNNEQFF
TGTGCCATCAGTGTCGCGGGGGGACCGCCCAACAATGAGCAGTTCTTC
>TRBV4-2|TRBJ2-3|.|TRBD2
CASSQDRRTSGGSPTTDTQYF
TGTGCCAGCAGCCAAGACCGGAGGACTAGCGGGGGGTCCCCGACCACAGATACGCAGTATTTT
>TRBV5-6|TRBJ1-2|.|TRBD1
CASSSRQGSGYGYTF
TGTGCCAGCAGCTCCAGACAGGGATCGGGCTATGGCTACACCTTC
>TRBV11-2|TRBJ1-6|.|TRBD1
CASSARQGRHSPLHF
TGTGCCAGCAGCGCCCGACAGGGCCGGCATTCACCCCTCCACTTT
>TRBV19|TRBJ1-5|.|.
CASSNRIGQPQHF
TGTGCCAGTAGTAACAGGATAGGTCAGCCCCAGCATTTT
>TRBV5-5|TRBJ2-7|few|.
CASSLSEGWEQYF
TGTGCCAGCAGCTTGTCGGAGGGGTGGGAGCAGTACTTC
>TRBV6-1|TRBJ2-7|.|.
CASALRRRYQGQYF
TGTGCCAGCGCGCTGAGGAGGAGATACCAAGGGCAGTACTTC